This record looks at one TCR beta chain sequence and its context. Its specificity is unknown. This CDR3 spans 14 amino acids. V gave up 1 base and J gave up 4 bases, with 10 bases separating them. Germline CDR1 reads SGHVS; CDR2 reads FQNEAQ. The entry originates in a study of T cell responses to AZD1222 COVID-19 vaccine. Study-level findings and limits: Vaccine-associated CD4 TCRs ranged over spike, dominating at 160-218 and 743-854. The study sampled repertoires only after the peak T cell response. Mostly white British, mostly female donors; authors suggested clonal diversity may be underestimated.

Measured with immunoSEQ multiplex PCR; TCRdb has only the in-frame clones, and not every one. The sample lists about 120,000 clones, approximately 90% seen once, with about 2.5% in the top ten. The material sequenced was peripheral blood, taken 28 days after the second AZD1222 dose. The rearrangement links TRBV7-8 to TRBJ1-1; D call uncertain. This clonotype was obtained from an adult who received the AZD1222 COVID-19 vaccine. The CDR3 DNA reads as TGTGCCAGCAGCTTAGTTGTTCGCAGCACTGAAGCTTTCTTT. Translating gives CASSLVVRSTEAFF.